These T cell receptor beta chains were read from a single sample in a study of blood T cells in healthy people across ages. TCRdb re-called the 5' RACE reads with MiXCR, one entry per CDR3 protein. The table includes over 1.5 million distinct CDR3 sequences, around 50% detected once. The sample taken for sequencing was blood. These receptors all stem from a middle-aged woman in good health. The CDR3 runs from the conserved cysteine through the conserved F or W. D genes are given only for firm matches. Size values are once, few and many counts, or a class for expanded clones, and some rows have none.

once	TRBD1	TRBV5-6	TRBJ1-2	TGTGCCAGCAGCGTAAGGACAGGGAACTATGGCTACACCTTC	CASSVRTGNYGYTF
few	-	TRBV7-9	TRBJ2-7	TGTGCCAGCAGCTTACCCACCGGAGCCAAATACGAGCAGTACTTC	CASSLPTGAKYEQYF
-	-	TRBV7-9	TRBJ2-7	TGTGCCAGCAGCTTAGGACGCAACAACTACGAGCAGTACTTC	CASSLGRNNYEQYF
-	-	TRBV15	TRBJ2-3	TGTGCCACCCAGGACTACTTTGATACAGATACGCAGTATTTT	CATQDYFDTDTQYF
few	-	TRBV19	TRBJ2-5	TGTGGTACGGGATATGAAGAGACCCAGTACTTC	CGTGYEETQYF
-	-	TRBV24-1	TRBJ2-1	TGTGCCACGGGACATTACAATGAGCAGTTCTTC	CATGHYNEQFF
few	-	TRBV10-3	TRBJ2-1	TGTGCCTTGGGAGCCCAGGGGTCTGACAATGAGCAGTTCTTC	CALGAQGSDNEQFF
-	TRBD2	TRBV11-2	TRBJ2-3	TGTGCCAGCAGCACAAGACTAGCGGGGAATACGCAGTATTTT	CASSTRLAGNTQYF
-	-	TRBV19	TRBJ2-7	TGTGCCAGTAGTATGGACCGGGACCAGTACTTC	CASSMDRDQYF
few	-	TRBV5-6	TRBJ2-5	TGTGCCAGCAGCGTCCGCTTGCCAAGGGAAGAGACCCAGTACTTC	CASSVRLPREETQYF
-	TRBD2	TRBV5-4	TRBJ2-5	TGTGCCAGCCAAACCACCCGGGGGGGAACGTCAGAGACCCAGTACTTC	CASQTTRGGTSETQYF
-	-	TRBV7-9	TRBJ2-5	TGTGCCAGCAGCTTAGGAGGAAGGAAAGAGACCCAGTACTTC	CASSLGGRKETQYF
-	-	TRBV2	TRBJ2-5	TGTGCCAGCAGTGAATTAGGGCTGCAGGGGCAGACCCAGTACTTC	CASSELGLQGQTQYF
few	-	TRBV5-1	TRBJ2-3	TGCGCCAGCAGCTTGGTTGCGGGAAAGAGGACAGATACGCAGTATTTT	CASSLVAGKRTDTQYF
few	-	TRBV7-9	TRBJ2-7	TGTGCCAGCAGCCCCATAGGAGGAGATGACTACGAGCAGTACTTC	CASSPIGGDDYEQYF
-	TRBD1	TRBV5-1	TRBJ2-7	TGCGCCAGCAGCTTGGAACAGGGGGCCGTCTACGAGCAGTACTTC	CASSLEQGAVYEQYF
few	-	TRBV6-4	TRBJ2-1	TGTGCCAGCAGTGAGAGGCCGACCGATTACAATGAGCAGTTCTTC	CASSERPTDYNEQFF
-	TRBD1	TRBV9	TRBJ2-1	TGTGCCAGCAGCGTAGGGGACAGGGGGGGTGAGCAGTTCTTC	CASSVGDRGGEQFF
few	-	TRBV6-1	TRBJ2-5	TGTGCCAGCAGTGAAGGCCCTAGAACCCAGTACTTC	CASSEGPRTQYF
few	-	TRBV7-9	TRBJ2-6	TGTGCCAGCAGCCCCCGTATCGGGACTGGGGCCAACGTCCTGACTTTC	CASSPRIGTGANVLTF
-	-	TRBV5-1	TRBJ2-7	TGCGCCAGCAGCTTGAAAAGCAGATCTCCCTACGAGCAGTACTTC	CASSLKSRSPYEQYF
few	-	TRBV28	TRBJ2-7	TGTGCCAGCAGCCGGACACTCGAATTCTACGAGCAGTACTTC	CASSRTLEFYEQYF
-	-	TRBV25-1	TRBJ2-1	TGTGCCAGCAGTGGCGGGCGTGCCGAACCTAGGAATGAGCAGTTCTTC	CASSGGRAEPRNEQFF
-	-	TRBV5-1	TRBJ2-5	TGCGCCAGCAGCTTGCCTCCGACTAGGGGGCCCCAAGAGACCCAGTACTTC	CASSLPPTRGPQETQYF
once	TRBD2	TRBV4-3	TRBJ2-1	TGCGCCAGCAGCCAAGAATCCCTTTGGGCTAGCGGGGGGGCCTATGAGCAGTTCTTC	CASSQESLWASGGAYEQFF
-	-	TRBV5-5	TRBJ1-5	TGTGCCCCAATATGGGGCAGGGAGGGAGTAGACAACGATCAGCCCCAGCATTTT	CAPIWGREGVDNDQPQHF
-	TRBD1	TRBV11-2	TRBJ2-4	TGTGCCAGCAACCACGACAGGGGGATTACGAACATTCAGTACTTC	CASNHDRGITNIQYF
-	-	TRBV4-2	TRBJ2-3	TGTGCCAGCCTCGGAAGGGCCGGAGATACGCAGTATTTT	CASLGRAGDTQYF
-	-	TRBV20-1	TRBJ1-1	TGCAGTGCTAGTCTTATAGGCACTGAAGCTTTCTTT	CSASLIGTEAFF
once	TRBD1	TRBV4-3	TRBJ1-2	TGCGCCAGCAGCCAAGCTGGGACAGTCGAAGGCTACACCTTC	CASSQAGTVEGYTF
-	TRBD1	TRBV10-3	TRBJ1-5	TGTGCCACCAGTGAAGGGGGCAGGCAGCCCCAGCATTTT	CATSEGGRQPQHF
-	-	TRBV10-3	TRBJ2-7	TGTGCCACAGGACCCCGGACCGTCTCCTACGAGCAGTACTTC	CATGPRTVSYEQYF
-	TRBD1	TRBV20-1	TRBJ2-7	TGCAGTGCTAGGGACAGGGGGCTCTCCTACGAGCAGTACTTC	CSARDRGLSYEQYF
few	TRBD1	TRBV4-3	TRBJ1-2	TGCGCCAGCAGCCAAGGGGAGACAGGGTTCTATGGCTACACCTTC	CASSQGETGFYGYTF
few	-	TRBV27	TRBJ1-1	TGTGCCAGCAGTGCCCTGGGGGGTAACACTGAAGCTTTCTTT	CASSALGGNTEAFF
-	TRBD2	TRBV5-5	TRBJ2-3	TGTGCCAGCAGCTTGCGGGACTACACCACAGATACGCAGTATTTT	CASSLRDYTTDTQYF
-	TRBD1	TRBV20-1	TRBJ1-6	TGCAGTGCTAGAAAAATGGGACAGGGGGCGAAATCACCCCTCCACTTT	CSARKMGQGAKSPLHF
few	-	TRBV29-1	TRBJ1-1	TGCAGCGTTGGTGGACGGAACACTGAAGCTTTCTTT	CSVGGRNTEAFF
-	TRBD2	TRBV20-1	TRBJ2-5	TGCAGTGCTAGGACGGCGGGGACTAGCCAAGAGACCCAGTACTTC	CSARTAGTSQETQYF
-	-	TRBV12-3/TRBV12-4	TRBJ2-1	TGTGCCAGCAGTTTACAGGCGATCTCCTACAATGAGCAGTTCTTC	CASSLQAISYNEQFF
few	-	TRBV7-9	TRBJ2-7	TGTGCCAGCAGCTGGGCCTCCGTCGGCGAGCAGTACTTC	CASSWASVGEQYF
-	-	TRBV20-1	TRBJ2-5	TGCAGTGCTGGCGAACGGAGGGGTCAAGAGACCCAGTACTTC	CSAGERRGQETQYF
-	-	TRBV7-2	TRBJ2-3	TGTGCCAGCAGCTTAGCTTTCTCCGCGGATACGCAGTATTTT	CASSLAFSADTQYF
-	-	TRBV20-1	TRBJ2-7	TGCAGTGCTAGACTTACCTTGAAGCCGAGCTCCTACGAGCAGTACTTC	CSARLTLKPSSYEQYF
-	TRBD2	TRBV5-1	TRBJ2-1	TGCGCCAGCAGCTTGTCGGCGGGGGGGTACAGTGAGCAGTTCTTC	CASSLSAGGYSEQFF
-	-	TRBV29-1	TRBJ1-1	TGCAGCGGGGGAGGGGGGGGCACTGAAGCTTTCTTT	CSGGGGGTEAFF
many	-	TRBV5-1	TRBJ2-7	TGCGCCAGCAGCCTACAGGGAACCTACGAGCAGTACTTC	CASSLQGTYEQYF
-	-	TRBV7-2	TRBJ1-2	TGTGCCAGCGGCCCCAAAGGGGGGGCCTATGGCTACACCTTC	CASGPKGGAYGYTF
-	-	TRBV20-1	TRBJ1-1	TGCAGTGCTTTGTTAGGGGGGCTGATCATGAACACTGAAGCTTTCTTT	CSALLGGLIMNTEAFF
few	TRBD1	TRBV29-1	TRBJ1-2	TGCAGCGTTCGACAGGGGGCATCGTATGGCTACACCTTC	CSVRQGASYGYTF
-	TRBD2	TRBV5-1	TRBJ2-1	TGCGCCAGCAGCTTGCGTTCTGGAGCGGGGAGTCGGGATGAGCAGTTCTTC	CASSLRSGAGSRDEQFF
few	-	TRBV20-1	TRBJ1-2	TGCAGTGCTAGCGACCCCCTAGGGGGCTACACCTTC	CSASDPLGGYTF
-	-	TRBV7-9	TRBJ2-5	TGTGCCAGCAGCTTAGAAGGGTCCACGGAAGAGACCCAGTACTTC	CASSLEGSTEETQYF
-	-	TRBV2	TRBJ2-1	TGTGCCAGCAGTAGGTTTGGGGGCTACAATGAGCAGTTCTTC	CASSRFGGYNEQFF